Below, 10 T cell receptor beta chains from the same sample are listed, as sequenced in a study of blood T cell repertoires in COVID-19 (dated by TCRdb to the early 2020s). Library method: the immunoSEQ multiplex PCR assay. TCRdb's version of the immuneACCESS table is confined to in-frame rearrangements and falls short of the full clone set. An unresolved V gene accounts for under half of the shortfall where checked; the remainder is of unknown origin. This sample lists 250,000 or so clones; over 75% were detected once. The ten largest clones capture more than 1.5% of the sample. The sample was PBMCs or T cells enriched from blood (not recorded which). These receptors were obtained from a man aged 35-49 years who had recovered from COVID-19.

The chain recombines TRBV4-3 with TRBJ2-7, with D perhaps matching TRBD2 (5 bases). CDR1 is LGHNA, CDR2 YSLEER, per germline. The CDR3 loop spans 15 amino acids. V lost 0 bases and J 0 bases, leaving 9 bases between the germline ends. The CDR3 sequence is CASSQDRGLSYEQYF. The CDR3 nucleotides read TGCGCCAGCAGCCAAGATCGGGGTCTCTCCTACGAGCAGTACTTC.

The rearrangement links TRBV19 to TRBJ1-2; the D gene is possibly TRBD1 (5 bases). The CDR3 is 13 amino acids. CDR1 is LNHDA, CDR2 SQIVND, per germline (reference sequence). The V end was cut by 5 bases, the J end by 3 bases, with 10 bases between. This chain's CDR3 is CASSHGGDYGYTF. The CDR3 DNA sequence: TGTGCCAGTAGTCACGGGGGAGACTATGGCTACACCTTC.

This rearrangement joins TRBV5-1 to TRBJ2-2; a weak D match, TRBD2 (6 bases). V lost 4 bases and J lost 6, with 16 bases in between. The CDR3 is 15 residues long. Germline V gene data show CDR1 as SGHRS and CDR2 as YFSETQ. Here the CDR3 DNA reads TGCGCCAGCAGCCTGGGGTCTAGCGAGGCCGGGGAGCTGTTTTTT. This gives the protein CASSLGSSEAGELFF.

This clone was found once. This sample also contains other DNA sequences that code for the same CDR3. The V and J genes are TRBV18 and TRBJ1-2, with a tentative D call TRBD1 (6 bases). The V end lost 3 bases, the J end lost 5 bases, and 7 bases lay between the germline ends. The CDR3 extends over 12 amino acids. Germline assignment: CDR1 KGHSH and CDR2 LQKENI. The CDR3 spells CASSPQGYGYTF. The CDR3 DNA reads TGTGCCAGCTCACCGCAGGGGTATGGCTACACCTTC.

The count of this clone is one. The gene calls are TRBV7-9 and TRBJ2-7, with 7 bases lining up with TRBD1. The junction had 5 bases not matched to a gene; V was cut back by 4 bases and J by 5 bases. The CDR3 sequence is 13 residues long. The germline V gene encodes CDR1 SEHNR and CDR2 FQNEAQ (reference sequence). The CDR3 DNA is TGTGCCAGCAGCTCCAGACAGGGCCACGAGCAGTACTTC. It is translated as CASSSRQGHEQYF.

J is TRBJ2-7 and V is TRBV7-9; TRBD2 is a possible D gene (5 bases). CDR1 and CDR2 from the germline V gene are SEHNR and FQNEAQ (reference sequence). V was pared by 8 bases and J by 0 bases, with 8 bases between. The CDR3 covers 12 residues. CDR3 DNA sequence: TGTGCCAGCGCGGGTCCCTCCTACGAGCAGTACTTC. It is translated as CASAGPSYEQYF.

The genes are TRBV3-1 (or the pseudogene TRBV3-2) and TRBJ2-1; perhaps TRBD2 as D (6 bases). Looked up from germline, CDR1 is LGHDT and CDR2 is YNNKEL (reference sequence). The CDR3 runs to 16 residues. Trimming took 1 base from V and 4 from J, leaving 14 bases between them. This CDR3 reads CASSQVPGLRYNEQFF. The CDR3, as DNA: TGTGCCAGCAGCCAAGTCCCGGGACTTAGGTACAATGAGCAGTTCTTC.

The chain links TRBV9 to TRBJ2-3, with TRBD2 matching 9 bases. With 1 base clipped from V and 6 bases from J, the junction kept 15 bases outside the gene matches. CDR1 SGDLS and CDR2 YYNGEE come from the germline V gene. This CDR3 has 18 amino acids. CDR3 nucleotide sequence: TGTGCCAGCAGCGTACCCACGAATGGAGCGGGGGGTCTGGATACGCAGTATTTT. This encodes CASSVPTNGAGGLDTQYF.

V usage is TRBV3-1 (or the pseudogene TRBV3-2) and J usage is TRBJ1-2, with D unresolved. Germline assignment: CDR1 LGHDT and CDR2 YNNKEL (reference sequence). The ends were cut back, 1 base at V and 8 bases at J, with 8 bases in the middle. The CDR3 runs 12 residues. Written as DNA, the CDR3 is TGTGCCAGCAGCCAAGGGAGGAGCGGCTACACCTTC. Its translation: CASSQGRSGYTF.

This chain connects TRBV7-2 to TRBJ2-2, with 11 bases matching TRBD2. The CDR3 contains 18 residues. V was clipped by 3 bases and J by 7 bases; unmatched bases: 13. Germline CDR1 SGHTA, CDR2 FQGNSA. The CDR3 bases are TGTGCCAGCAGCTTGGATTTCACTAGCGGGAGACGGAACGGGGAGCTGTTTTTT. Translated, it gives CASSLDFTSGRRNGELFF.